This T cell receptor beta chain was observed in a study of cytomegalovirus exposure and HLA in healthy donors. Sequenced by immunoSEQ multiplex PCR; TCRdb stores in-frame clones only, minus some. Of about 68,000 clones in the sample, roughly 95% were seen once. Trimming took off 7 bases at V and 0 bases at J, with 15 bases between the two ends. The length of the CDR3 is 15 residues. Germline V gene data show CDR1 as MDHEN and CDR2 as SYDVKM. V gene TRBV28 combines with J gene TRBJ1-2; D is unresolved. The sample was PBMCs. The TCR originated in a man younger than 30 in good health and CMV-seronegative. As DNA, the CDR3 is TGTGCCAGCACCTCACCTTCGGGGTCTAACTATGGCTACACCTTC. It is translated as CASTSPSGSNYGYTF.